The table lists the clone carrying this T cell receptor beta chain with a few counts. The data stem from a study of PD-L1 blockade in urothelial cancer. Germline V lookup: CDR1 GTSNPN, CDR2 SVGIG (reference sequence). CDR3 length: 16 residues. V was pared by 3 bases and J by 8 bases, with 13 bases of the junction left unmatched. Time point reported: pretreatment peripheral blood. Each PCR contained spiked-in synthetic TCR analog templates. Method: immunoSEQ multiplex PCR; TCRdb's copy keeps in-frame clones and lacks some. Seen here are tens of thousands of clones, around 81% observed once, and the top ten hold roughly 15%.

This chain connects TRBV30 to TRBJ1-4, with 9 nucleotides matching TRBD1. The source is a man older than 75 with urothelial cancer. Sequencing was performed on PBMCs, taken around atezolizumab (anti-PD-L1) treatment. The CDR3 nucleotides are TGTGCCTGGAGCGAGCGTTGGGGACAGGGCGACGAAAAACTGTTTTTT. As protein: CAWSERWGQGDEKLFF. Using reference TRBV30 and TRBJ1-4 for the parts outside the CDR3, the full variable domain is SQTIHQWPATLVQPVGSPLSLECTVEGTSNPNLYWYRQAAGRGLQLLFYSVGIGQISSEVPQNLSASRPQDRQFILSSKKLLLSDSGFYLCAWSERWGQGDEKLFFGSGTQLSVL.